This T cell receptor (beta chain) was recovered during a study of radiotherapy plus CTLA-4 blockade in lung cancer. Study-level background: In under 20% of patients, objective responses were seen; around 31% had disease control.

The trim removed 4 bases at V and 5 bases at J, leaving 12 bases unmatched. This CDR3 contains 16 residues. Germline V lookup: CDR1 KGHSH, CDR2 LQKENI. Study outcomes and limitations: Best predicting response, reportedly, were early blood T cell clone dynamics, with interferon-beta. Tumor-origin TCR clones grew in blood after radiotherapy plus ipilimumab.

TCRdb keeps only in-frame clones here, not all; method: immunoSEQ multiplex PCR. The sample includes 65,000 to 90,000 clones, roughly 91% of them seen just once. Concerning this clone itself: Its antigen is currently unknown.

This chain joins TRBV18 and TRBJ1-2, with 8 bases matching TRBD1. Source: peripheral blood, taken from a patient treated with radiotherapy plus ipilimumab. The clonotype was recovered from a human donor with non-small cell lung cancer that progressed on radiotherapy plus ipilimumab. Written as DNA, the CDR3 is TGTGCCAGCTCACTTAAAGCAGGGGGCGATCCGTATGGCTACACCTTC. It codes for CASSLKAGGDPYGYTF.